What follows describes a single TCR beta chain. The CDR3 loop spans 13 amino acids. CDR1 is LGHNA and CDR2 is YSLEER in the germline V gene. V lost 1 base and J lost 6, with 6 bases in between. Clones were sequenced by immunoSEQ multiplex PCR, and TCRdb holds only the in-frame ones, with some missing. The sample consists of hundreds of thousands of clones, approximately 84% of them appearing once. This record comes from a study of blood T cell repertoires in COVID-19. Across the study: The United States, Italy and Spain supplied acute and convalescent COVID-19 samples.

This clonotype was sampled from an elderly woman with acute or convalescent COVID-19. This chain links TRBV4-3 with TRBJ1-4; a possible D gene is TRBD1 (6 bases). The sequenced sample was peripheral blood. CDR3 sequence reads: CASSQGQDEKLFF. CDR3 coding DNA: TGCGCCAGCAGCCAAGGACAGGATGAAAAACTGTTTTTT.